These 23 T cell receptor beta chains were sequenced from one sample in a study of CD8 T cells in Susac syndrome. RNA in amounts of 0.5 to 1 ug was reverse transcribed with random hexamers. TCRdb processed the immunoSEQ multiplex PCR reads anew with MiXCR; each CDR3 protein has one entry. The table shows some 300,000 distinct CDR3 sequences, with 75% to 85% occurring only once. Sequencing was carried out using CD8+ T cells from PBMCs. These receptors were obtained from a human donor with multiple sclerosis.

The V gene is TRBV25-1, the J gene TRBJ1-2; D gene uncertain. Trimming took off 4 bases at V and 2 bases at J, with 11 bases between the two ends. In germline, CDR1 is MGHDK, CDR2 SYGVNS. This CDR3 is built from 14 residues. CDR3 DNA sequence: TGTGCCAGCAGTGCACTAGTCTGGAACTATGGCTACACCTTC. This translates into CASSALVWNYGYTF.

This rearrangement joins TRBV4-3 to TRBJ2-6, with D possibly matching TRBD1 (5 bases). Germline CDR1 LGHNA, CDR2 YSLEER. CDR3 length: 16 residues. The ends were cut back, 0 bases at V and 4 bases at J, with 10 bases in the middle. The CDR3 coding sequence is TGCGCCAGCAGCCAAGAGGGGCGTTGGGGGGCCAACGTCCTGACTTTC. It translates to CASSQEGRWGANVLTF.

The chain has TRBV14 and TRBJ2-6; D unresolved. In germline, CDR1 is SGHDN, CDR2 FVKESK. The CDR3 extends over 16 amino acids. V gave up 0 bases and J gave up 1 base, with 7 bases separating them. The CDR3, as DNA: TGTGCCAGCAGCCAAGAATGGCTATCTGGGGCCAACGTCCTGACTTTC. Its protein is CASSQEWLSGANVLTF.

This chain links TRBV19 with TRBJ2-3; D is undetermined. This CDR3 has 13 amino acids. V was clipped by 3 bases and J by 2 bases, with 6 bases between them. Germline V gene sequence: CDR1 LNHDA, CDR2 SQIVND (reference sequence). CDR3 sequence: CASSIHVTDTQYF. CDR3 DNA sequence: TGTGCCAGTAGTATTCATGTCACAGATACGCAGTATTTT. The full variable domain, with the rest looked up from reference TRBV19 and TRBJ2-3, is DGGITQSPKYLFRKEGQNVTLSCEQNLNHDAMYWYRQDPGQGLRLIYYSQIVNDFQKGDIAEGYSVSREKKESFPLTVTSAQKNPTAFYLCASSIHVTDTQYFGPGTRLTVL.

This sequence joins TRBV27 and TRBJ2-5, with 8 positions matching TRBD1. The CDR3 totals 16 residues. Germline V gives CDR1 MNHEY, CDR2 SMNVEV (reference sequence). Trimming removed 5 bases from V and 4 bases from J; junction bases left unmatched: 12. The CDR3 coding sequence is TGTGCCAGCAGTCAATACCAACGACAGGGGCCAGAGACCCAGTACTTC. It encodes CASSQYQRQGPETQYF.

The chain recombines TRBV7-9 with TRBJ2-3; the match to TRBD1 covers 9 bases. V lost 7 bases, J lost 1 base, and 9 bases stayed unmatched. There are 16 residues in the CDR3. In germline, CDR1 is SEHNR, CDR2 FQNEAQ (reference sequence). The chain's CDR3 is CASTTGGGRGTDTQYF. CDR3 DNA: TGTGCCAGCACCACAGGGGGCGGAAGGGGCACAGATACGCAGTATTTT.

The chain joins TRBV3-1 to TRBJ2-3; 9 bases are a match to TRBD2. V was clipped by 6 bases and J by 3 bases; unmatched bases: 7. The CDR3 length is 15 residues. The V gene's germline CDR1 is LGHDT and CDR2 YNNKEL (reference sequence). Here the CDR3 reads CASRSWRGGTDTQYF. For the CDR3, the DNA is TGTGCCAGCAGAAGTTGGCGGGGGGGGACAGATACGCAGTATTTT.

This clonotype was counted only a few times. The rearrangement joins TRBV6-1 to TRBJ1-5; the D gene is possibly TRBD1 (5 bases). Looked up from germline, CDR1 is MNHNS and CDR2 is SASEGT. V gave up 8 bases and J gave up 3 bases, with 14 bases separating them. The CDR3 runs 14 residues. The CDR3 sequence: CASEAGQINQPQHF. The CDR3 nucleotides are TGTGCCAGCGAGGCTGGACAAATCAATCAGCCCCAGCATTTT.

The CDR3 DNA follows: TGTGCCAGTAGCCATTCTAGCGGGAACACCGGGGAGCTGTTTTTT. Protein sequence: CASSHSSGNTGELFF. The rearrangement joins TRBV19 to TRBJ2-2; 7 bases fit TRBD2. Germline CDR1 LNHDA, CDR2 SQIVND (reference sequence). This CDR3 has 15 residues. V trimming: 6 bases; J trimming: 1 base; junction bases outside the gene matches: 5.

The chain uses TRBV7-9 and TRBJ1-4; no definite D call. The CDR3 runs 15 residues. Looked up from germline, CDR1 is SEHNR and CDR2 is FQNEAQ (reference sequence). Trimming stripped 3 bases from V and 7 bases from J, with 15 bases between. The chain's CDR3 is CASSFFTPGGEKLFF. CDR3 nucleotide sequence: TGTGCCAGCAGCTTTTTTACCCCCGGAGGTGAAAAACTGTTTTTT.

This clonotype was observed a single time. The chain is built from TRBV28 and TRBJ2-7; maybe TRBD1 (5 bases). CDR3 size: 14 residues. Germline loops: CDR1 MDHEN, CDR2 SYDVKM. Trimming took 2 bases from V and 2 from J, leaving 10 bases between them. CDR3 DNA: TGTGCCAGCAGTTTAGACCAAGGGGCCTACGAGCAGTACTTC. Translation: CASSLDQGAYEQYF.

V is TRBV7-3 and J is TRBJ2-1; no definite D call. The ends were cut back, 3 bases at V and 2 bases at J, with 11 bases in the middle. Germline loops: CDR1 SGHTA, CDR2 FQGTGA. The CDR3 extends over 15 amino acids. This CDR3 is CASSFQSATYNEQFF. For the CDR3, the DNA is TGTGCCAGCAGCTTTCAGTCCGCTACCTACAATGAGCAGTTCTTC.

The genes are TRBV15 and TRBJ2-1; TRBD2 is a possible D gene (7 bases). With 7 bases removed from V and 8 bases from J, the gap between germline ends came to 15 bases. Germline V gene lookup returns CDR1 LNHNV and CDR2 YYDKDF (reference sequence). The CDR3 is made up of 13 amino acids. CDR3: CATNRNGGHEQFF. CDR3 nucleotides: TGTGCCACCAACCGAAACGGGGGGCATGAGCAGTTCTTC.

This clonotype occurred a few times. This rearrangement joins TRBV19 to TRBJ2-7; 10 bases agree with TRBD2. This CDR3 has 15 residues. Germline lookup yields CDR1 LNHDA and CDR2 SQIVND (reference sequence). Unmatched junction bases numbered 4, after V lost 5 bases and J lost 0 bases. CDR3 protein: CASSEGLAASYEQYF. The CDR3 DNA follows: TGTGCCAGTAGTGAAGGACTAGCGGCCTCCTACGAGCAGTACTTC.

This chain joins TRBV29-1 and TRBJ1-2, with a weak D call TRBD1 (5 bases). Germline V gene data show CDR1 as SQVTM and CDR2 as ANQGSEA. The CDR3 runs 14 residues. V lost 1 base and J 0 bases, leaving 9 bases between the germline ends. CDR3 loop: CSVEGRQSNYGYTF. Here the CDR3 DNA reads TGCAGCGTTGAAGGGAGACAGTCTAACTATGGCTACACCTTC.

The CDR3 nucleotides are TGTGCCAGCAGCTCGGGACTAGCGGGAGTAGGGAGGGCCGGGGAGCTGTTTTTT. Translating gives CASSSGLAGVGRAGELFF. The rearrangement links TRBV5-6 to TRBJ2-2; 14 nucleotides align to TRBD2. The germline V gene encodes CDR1 SGHDT and CDR2 YYEEEE. Losses at the gene ends were 3 bases for V and 6 bases for J; bases not matched to a gene: 10. CDR3 length: 18 residues.

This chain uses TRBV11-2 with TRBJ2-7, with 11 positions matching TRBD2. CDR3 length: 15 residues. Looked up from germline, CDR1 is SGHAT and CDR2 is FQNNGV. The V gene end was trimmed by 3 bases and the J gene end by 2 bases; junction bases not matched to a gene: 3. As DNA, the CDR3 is TGTGCCAGCAGCTTTGCGGGACTAGCGGCCTACGAGCAGTACTTC. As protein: CASSFAGLAAYEQYF.

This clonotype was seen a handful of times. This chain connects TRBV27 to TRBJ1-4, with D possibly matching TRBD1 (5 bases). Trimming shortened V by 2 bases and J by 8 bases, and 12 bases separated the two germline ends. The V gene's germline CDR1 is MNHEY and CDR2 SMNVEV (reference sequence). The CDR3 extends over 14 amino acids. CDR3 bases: TGTGCCAGCAGTTTAGTCCAGGGTTCCGAAAAACTGTTTTTT. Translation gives CASSLVQGSEKLFF.

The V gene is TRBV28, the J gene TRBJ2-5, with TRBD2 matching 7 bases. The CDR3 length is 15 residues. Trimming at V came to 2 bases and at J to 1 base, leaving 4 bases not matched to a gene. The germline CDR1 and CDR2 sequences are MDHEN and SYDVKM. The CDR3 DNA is TGTGCCAGCAGTTTAGGGCGGGAGCCCCAAGAGACCCAGTACTTC. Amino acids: CASSLGREPQETQYF.

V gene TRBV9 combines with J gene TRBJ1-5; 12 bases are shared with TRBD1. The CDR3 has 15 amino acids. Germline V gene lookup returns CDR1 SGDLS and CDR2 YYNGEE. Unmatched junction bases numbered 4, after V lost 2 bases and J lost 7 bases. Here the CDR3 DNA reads TGTGCCAGCAGCGTCGGGACAGGGGGCGGGCAGCCCCAGCATTTT. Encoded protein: CASSVGTGGGQPQHF.

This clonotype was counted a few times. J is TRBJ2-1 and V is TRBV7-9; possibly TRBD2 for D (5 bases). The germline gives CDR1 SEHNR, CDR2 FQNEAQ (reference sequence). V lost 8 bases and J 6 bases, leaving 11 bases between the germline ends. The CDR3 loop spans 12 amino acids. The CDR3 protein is CASDAGSNEQFF. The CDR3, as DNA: TGTGCCAGCGACGCGGGTAGCAATGAGCAGTTCTTC.

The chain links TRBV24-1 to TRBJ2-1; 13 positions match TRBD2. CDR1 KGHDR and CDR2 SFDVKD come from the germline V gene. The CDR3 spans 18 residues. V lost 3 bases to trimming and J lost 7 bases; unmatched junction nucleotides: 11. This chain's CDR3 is CATSDRTSGRITWNEQFF. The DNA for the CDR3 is TGTGCCACCAGTGATCGGACTAGCGGGAGAATCACGTGGAATGAGCAGTTCTTC.

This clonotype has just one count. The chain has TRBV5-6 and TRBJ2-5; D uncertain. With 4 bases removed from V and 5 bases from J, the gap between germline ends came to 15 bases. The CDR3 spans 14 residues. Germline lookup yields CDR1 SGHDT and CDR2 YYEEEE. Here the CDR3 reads CASSPSPQTETQYF. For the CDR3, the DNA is TGTGCCAGCAGCCCATCCCCACAAACGGAGACCCAGTACTTC.